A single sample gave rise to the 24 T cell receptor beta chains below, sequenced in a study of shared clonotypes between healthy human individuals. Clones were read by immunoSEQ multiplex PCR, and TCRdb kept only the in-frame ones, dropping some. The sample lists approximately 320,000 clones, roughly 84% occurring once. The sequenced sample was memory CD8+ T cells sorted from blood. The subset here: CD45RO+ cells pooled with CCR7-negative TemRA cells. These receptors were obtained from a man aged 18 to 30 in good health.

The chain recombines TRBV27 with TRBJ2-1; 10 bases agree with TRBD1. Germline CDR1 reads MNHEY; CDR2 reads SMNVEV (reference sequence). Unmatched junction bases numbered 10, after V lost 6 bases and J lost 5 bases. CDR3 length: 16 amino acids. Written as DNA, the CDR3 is TGTGCCAGCAGGCGTACCGGGACAGGGGTTAACAATGAGCAGTTCTTC. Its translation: CASRRTGTGVNNEQFF.

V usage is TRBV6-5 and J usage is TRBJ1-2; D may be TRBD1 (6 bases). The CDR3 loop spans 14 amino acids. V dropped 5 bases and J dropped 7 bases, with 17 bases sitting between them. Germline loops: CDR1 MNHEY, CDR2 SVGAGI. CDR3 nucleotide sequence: TGTGCCAGCAGTCCCGAGGGACACGAAGCTGGCTACACCTTC. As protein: CASSPEGHEAGYTF.

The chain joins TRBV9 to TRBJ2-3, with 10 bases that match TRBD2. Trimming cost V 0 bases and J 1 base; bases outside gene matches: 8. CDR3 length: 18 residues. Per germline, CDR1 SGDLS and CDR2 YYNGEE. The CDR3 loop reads CASSVAEAGGPGTDTQYF. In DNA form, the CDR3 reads TGTGCCAGCAGCGTAGCCGAAGCGGGGGGGCCGGGCACAGATACGCAGTATTTT.

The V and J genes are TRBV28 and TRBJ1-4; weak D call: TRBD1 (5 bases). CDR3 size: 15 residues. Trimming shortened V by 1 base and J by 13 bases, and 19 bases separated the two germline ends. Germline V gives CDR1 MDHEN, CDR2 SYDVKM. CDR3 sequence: CASSLLTALGGGLFF. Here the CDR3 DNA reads TGTGCCAGCAGTTTATTGACGGCCCTTGGGGGGGGACTGTTTTTT. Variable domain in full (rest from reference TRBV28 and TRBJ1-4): DVKVTQSSRYLVKRTGEKVFLECVQDMDHENMFWYRQDPGLGLRLIYFSYDVKMKEKGDIPEGYSVSREKKERFSLILESASTNQTSMYLCASSLLTALGGGLFFGSGTQLSVL.

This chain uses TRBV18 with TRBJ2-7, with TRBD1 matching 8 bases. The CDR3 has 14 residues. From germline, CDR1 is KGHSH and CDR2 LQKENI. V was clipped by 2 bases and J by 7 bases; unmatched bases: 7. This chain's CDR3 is CASSPTGGTWEQYF. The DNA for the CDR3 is TGTGCCAGCTCACCAACAGGGGGTACCTGGGAGCAGTACTTC.

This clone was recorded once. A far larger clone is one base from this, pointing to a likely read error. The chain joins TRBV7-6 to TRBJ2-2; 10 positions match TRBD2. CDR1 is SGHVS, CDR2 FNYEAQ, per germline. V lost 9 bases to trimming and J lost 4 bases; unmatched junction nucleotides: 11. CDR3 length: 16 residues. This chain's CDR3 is CASTQTSGASTGELFF. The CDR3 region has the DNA TGTGCCAGTACCCAAACTAGCGGGGCGAGCACCGGGGAGCTGTTTTTT.

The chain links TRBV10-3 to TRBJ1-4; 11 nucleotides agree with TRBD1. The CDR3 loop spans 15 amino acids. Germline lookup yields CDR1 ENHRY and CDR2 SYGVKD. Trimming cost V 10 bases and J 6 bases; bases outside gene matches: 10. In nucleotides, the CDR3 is TGTGCCACGTCCCGGGACAGGGGGAACGATGAAAAACTGTTTTTT. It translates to CATSRDRGNDEKLFF.

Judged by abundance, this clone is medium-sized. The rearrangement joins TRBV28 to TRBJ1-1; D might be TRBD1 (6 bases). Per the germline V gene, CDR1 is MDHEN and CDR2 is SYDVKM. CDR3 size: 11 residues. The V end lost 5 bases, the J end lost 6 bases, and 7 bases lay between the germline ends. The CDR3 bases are TGTGCCAGCAGTAGACAGGCTGAAGCTTTCTTT. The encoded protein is CASSRQAEAFF.

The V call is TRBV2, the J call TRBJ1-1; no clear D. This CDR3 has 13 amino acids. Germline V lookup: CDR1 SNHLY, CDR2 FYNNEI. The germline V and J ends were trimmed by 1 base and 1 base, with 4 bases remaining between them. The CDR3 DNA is TGTGCCAGCAGTGAAGAGACGAACACTGAAGCTTTCTTT. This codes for CASSEETNTEAFF.

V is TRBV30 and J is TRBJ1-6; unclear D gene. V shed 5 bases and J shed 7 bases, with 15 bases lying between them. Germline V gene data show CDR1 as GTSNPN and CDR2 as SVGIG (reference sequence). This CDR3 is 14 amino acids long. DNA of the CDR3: TGTGCCTGGTCCGGGCCGGCGAAGAATTCACCCCTCCACTTT. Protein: CAWSGPAKNSPLHF. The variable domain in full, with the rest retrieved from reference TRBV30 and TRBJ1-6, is SQTIHQWPATLVQPVGSPLSLECTVEGTSNPNLYWYRQAAGRGLQLLFYSVGIGQISSEVPQNLSASRPQDRQFILSSKKLLLSDSGFYLCAWSGPAKNSPLHFGNGTRLTVT.

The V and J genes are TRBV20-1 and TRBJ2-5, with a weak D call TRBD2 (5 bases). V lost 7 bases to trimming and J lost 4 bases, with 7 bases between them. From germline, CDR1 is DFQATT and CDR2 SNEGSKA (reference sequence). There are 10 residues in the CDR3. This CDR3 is CSGRSETQYF. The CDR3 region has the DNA TGCAGTGGGAGGTCAGAGACCCAGTACTTC.

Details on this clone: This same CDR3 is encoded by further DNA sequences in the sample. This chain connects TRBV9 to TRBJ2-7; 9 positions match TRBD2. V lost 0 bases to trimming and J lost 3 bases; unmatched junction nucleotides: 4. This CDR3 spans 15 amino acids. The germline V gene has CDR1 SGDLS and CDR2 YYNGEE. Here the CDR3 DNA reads TGTGCCAGCAGCGTAGGGGGTAGCGGGAGCTACGAGCAGTACTTC. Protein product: CASSVGGSGSYEQYF.

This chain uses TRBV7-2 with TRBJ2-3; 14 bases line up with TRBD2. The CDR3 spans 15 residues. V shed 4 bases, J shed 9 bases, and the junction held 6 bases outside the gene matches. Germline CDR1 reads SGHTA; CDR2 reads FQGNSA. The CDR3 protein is CASSSTGTSGRTQYF. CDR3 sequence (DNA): TGTGCCAGCAGCTCAACCGGGACTAGCGGGAGAACGCAGTATTTT.

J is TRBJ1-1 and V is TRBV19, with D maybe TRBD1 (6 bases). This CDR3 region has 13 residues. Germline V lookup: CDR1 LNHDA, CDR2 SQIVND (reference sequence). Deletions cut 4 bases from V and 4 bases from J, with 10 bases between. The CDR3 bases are TGTGCCAGTAGTAGAGGGGGGTTCACTGAAGCTTTCTTT. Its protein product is CASSRGGFTEAFF. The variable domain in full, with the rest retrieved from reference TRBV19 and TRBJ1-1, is DGGITQSPKYLFRKEGQNVTLSCEQNLNHDAMYWYRQDPGQGLRLIYYSQIVNDFQKGDIAEGYSVSREKKESFPLTVTSAQKNPTAFYLCASSRGGFTEAFFGQGTRLTVV.

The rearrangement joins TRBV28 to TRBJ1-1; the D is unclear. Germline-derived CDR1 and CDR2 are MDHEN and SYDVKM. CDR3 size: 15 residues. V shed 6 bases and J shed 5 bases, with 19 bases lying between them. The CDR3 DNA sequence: TGTGCCAGCAGCACGCCCGACAAATTTTCAACTGAAGCTTTCTTT. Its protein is CASSTPDKFSTEAFF.

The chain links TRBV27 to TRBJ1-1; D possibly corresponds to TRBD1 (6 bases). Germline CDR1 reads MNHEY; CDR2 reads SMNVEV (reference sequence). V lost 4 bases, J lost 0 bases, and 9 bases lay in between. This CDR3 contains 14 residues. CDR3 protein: CASSSQGMNTEAFF. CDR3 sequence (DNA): TGTGCCAGCAGTTCACAGGGCATGAACACTGAAGCTTTCTTT.

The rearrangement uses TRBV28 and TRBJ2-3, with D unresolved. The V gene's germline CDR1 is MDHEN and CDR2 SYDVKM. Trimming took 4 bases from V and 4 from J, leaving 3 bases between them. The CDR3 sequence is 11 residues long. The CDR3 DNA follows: TGTGCCAGCAGTTCATCAGATACGCAGTATTTT. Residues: CASSSSDTQYF.

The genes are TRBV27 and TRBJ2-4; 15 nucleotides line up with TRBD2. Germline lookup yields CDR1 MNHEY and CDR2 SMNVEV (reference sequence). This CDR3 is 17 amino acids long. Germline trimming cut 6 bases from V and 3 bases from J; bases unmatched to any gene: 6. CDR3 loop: CASSPGTSGRSKNIQYF. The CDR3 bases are TGTGCCAGCAGCCCCGGGACTAGCGGGAGGAGCAAAAACATTCAGTACTTC.

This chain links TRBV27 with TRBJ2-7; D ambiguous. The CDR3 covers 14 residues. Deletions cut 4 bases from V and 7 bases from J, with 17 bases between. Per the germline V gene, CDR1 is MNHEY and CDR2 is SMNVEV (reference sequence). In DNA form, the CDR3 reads TGTGCCAGCAGTTCCTCGCCAGGTTTTTGGGAGCAGTACTTC. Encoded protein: CASSSSPGFWEQYF.

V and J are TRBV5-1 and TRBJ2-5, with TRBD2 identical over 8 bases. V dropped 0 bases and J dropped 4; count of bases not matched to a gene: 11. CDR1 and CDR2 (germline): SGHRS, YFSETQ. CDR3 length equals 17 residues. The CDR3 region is CASSLAKLAELPETQYF. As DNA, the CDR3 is TGCGCCAGCAGCTTGGCCAAACTAGCGGAGCTCCCAGAGACCCAGTACTTC. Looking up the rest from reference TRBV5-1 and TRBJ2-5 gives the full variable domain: KAGVTQTPRYLIKTRGQQVTLSCSPISGHRSVSWYQQTPGQGLQFLFEYFSETQRNKGNFPGRFSGRQFSNSRSEMNVSTLELGDSALYLCASSLAKLAELPETQYFGPGTRLLVL.

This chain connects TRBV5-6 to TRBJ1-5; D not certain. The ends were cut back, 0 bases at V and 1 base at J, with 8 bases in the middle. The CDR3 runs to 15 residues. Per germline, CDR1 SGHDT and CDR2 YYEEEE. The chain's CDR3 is CASSLGAGSNQPQHF. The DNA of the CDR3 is TGTGCCAGCAGCTTGGGGGCGGGGAGCAATCAGCCCCAGCATTTT.

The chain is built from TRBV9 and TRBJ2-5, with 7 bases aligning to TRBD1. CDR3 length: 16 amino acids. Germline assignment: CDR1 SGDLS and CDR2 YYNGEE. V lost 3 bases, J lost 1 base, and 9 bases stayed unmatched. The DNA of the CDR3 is TGTGCCAGCAGCGCCGGATATGACAGGGTCCAAGAGACCCAGTACTTC. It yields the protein CASSAGYDRVQETQYF.

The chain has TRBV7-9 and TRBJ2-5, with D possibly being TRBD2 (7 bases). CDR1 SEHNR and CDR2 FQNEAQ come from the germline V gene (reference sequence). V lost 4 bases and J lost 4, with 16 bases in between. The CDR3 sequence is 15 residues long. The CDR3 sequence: CASSSEGGGVETQYF. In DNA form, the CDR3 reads TGTGCCAGCAGCTCCGAAGGGGGGGGCGTAGAGACCCAGTACTTC.

CDR3 sequence (DNA): TGTGCCTGGAACAGACTCGAAGAGACCCAGTACTTC. Translation gives CAWNRLEETQYF. The chain is built from TRBV30 and TRBJ2-5; no clear D. CDR3 length: 12 residues. With 4 bases removed from V and 3 bases from J, the gap between germline ends came to 9 bases. Germline V gene lookup returns CDR1 GTSNPN and CDR2 SVGIG (reference sequence).